Here is one T cell receptor (beta chain) with its context. The antigen remains undetermined. The junction does not match germline at one end; this may be a read error. This specimen comes from a study of post-analysis software for immune sequencing data. About the research overall: Patients with relapsing-remitting, secondary progressive and progressive-relapsing multiple sclerosis courses were all represented.

Researchers reported that TCR beta cDNA libraries carried unique molecular identifiers. From the PCR reads, TCRdb called clonotypes with MiXCR, one entry per CDR3 protein. Of some 260,000 distinct CDR3 sequences listed, less than 40% are singletons. The CDR3 loop spans 12 amino acids. Germline CDR1 reads SQVTM; CDR2 reads ANQGSEA. The study's findings and limits: Samples from a shared batch, those prepared together, strongly co-clustered by F measure. Roughly 5 TRBV segments (TRBV5-6, TRBV5-1 and TRBV20-1 among them) occurred more frequently in patients than in controls.

Material: blood. V usage is TRBV29-1 and J usage is TRBJ1-4; D is undetermined. The TCR originated in a girl aged 5-17 years with multiple sclerosis. This CDR3 reads CSAKGGNEKRFF. The CDR3 bases are TGCAGCGCAAAGGGCGGGAATGAAAAACGGTTTTTT.